The 14 T cell receptor beta chains below were found in one sample sequenced in a study of beta chain features in type 1 diabetes. General study results and limits: Type 1 diabetes patients had moderately but significantly shorter TCRB CDR3s in all four CD4+ subsets.

These receptors have no identified antigens. Expressed TCRB transcripts were sequenced, since all the RNA that had been isolated was reverse transcribed. Only in-frame clones appear in the TCRdb table, and some are missing; sequencing was by immunoSEQ multiplex PCR. Of a few hundred thousand clones in the sample, 9.6% were seen once. Sample: central memory CD4+ T cells from blood. These receptors came from a man aged 25 to 40 with type 1 diabetes.

The chain combines TRBV6-4 with TRBJ2-1; 10 bases agree with TRBD2. Germline CDR1 MRHNA, CDR2 SNTAGT. Trimming removed 7 bases from V and 0 bases from J; junction bases left unmatched: 3. The CDR3 loop spans 15 amino acids. CDR3 sequence reads: CASKASGSSYNEQFF. CDR3 bases: TGTGCCAGCAAAGCTAGCGGGAGCTCCTACAATGAGCAGTTCTTC.

The chain employs TRBV5-4 and TRBJ1-1, with a weak D call TRBD1 (5 bases). With 0 bases removed from V and 1 base from J, the gap between germline ends came to 13 bases. CDR3 length equals 16 residues. Germline lookup yields CDR1 SGHNT and CDR2 YYREEE (reference sequence). The CDR3 DNA reads TGTGCCAGCAGCTTGGGTCAGGGAGTGGCGAACACTGAAGCTTTCTTT. This codes for CASSLGQGVANTEAFF. Based on the CDR3 plus reference TRBV5-4 and TRBJ1-1, the full variable domain is ETGVTQSPTHLIKTRGQQVTLRCSSQSGHNTVSWYQQALGQGPQFIFQYYREEENGRGNFPPRFSGLQFPNYSSELNVNALELDDSALYLCASSLGQGVANTEAFFGQGTRLTVV.

Remarks on this clone: Distinct nucleotide sequences in the sample also encode this CDR3. The chain links TRBV7-2 to TRBJ2-3; D gene ambiguous. Germline CDR1 reads SGHTA; CDR2 reads FQGNSA. Trimming removed 3 bases from V and 6 bases from J, with 4 bases in between. CDR3 length: 11 amino acids. DNA for the CDR3: TGTGCCAGCAGCTTTACGGATACGCAGTATTTT. Protein sequence: CASSFTDTQYF.

This clone turned up a few times. V and J are TRBV5-1 and TRBJ2-1, with 8 bases lining up with TRBD2. Trimming cost V 0 bases and J 5 bases; bases outside gene matches: 4. The CDR3 loop spans 15 amino acids. Germline lookup yields CDR1 SGHRS and CDR2 YFSETQ. DNA for the CDR3: TGCGCCAGCAGCTTGGCGCCGGGAGGGAACAATGAGCAGTTCTTC. The encoded protein is CASSLAPGGNNEQFF.

This clone has a handful of counts. CDR3 nucleotides: TGTGCCAGCAGTACGCATCAGGGGTCGTACGAGCAGTACTTC. Its translation: CASSTHQGSYEQYF. The V gene is TRBV28, the J gene TRBJ2-7; tentatively, D is TRBD1 (6 bases). The CDR3 totals 14 residues. Trimming left V 5 bases short and J 4 bases short, with 15 bases between. Germline V lookup: CDR1 MDHEN, CDR2 SYDVKM. The full variable domain, rest sourced from reference TRBV28 and TRBJ2-7, is DVKVTQSSRYLVKRTGEKVFLECVQDMDHENMFWYRQDPGLGLRLIYFSYDVKMKEKGDIPEGYSVSREKKERFSLILESASTNQTSMYLCASSTHQGSYEQYFGPGTRLTVT.

This chain links TRBV11-2 with TRBJ2-5, with D possibly TRBD2 on 6 matching bases. Between the trimmed V and J ends, which lost 5 bases and 5 bases, there was a span of 18 bases. Germline V gene sequence: CDR1 SGHAT, CDR2 FQNNGV. The CDR3 runs 15 residues. The DNA of the CDR3 is TGTGCCAGCAGCCAGTTCGGGGGTAAGGGTGAGACCCAGTACTTC. Amino acids: CASSQFGGKGETQYF.

The chain carries TRBV27 and TRBJ1-2, with unresolved D. This CDR3 region has 13 residues. Deletions cut 3 bases from V and 4 bases from J, with 9 bases between. Germline lookup yields CDR1 MNHEY and CDR2 SMNVEV (reference sequence). DNA of the CDR3: TGTGCCAGCAGTTTCGACTCGCGCTATGGCTACACCTTC. Its translation: CASSFDSRYGYTF.

The CDR3 region has the DNA TGTGCCAGCAGATCCCCCTCGGCGGGGGCCAACGTCCTGACTTTC. Its protein product is CASRSPSAGANVLTF. The chain recombines TRBV27 with TRBJ2-6; D is unresolved. The CDR3 runs 15 residues. Trimming pared 6 bases from V and 4 bases from J, leaving 13 bases between. Germline loops: CDR1 MNHEY, CDR2 SMNVEV (reference sequence).

CDR3 sequence: CASSLDPNTEAFF. The DNA for the CDR3 is TGCGCCAGCAGCCTCGACCCGAACACTGAAGCTTTCTTT. The chain carries TRBV4-3 and TRBJ1-1, with D unclear. CDR3 length: 13 amino acids. Germline assignment: CDR1 LGHNA and CDR2 YSLEER. The ends were cut back, 4 bases at V and 1 base at J, with 7 bases in the middle.

This clone was detected only a few times. Here the CDR3 DNA reads TGTGCCAGCAGCGTGGGACTGGAGACCCAGTACTTC. Protein product: CASSVGLETQYF. The chain couples TRBV7-8 to TRBJ2-5, with a possible D match to TRBD2 (6 bases). The length of the CDR3 is 12 residues. Trimming removed 5 bases at V and 5 bases at J, with 9 bases between. CDR1 is SGHVS and CDR2 is FQNEAQ in the germline V gene.

The sample holds many counts of this clone. CDR3 bases: TGTGCCAGCAGCCCAGACCCGGGGATGCAGTACTTC. It encodes CASSPDPGMQYF. The V gene is TRBV4-2, the J gene TRBJ2-7, with a tentative D call TRBD2 (5 bases). Germline V gene data show CDR1 as LGHNA and CDR2 as YNFKEQ. The CDR3 runs 12 residues. Trimming left V 4 bases short and J 9 bases short, with 13 bases between.

The chain links TRBV11-2 to TRBJ2-7, with D unresolved. The CDR3 has 13 residues. Germline V gene sequence: CDR1 SGHAT, CDR2 FQNNGV. Trimming took off 2 bases at V and 6 bases at J, with 11 bases between the two ends. This CDR3 reads CASSLLQAGEQYF. CDR3 bases: TGTGCCAGCAGCTTACTCCAGGCTGGCGAGCAGTACTTC.

The table lists this clone with a few counts. The chain recombines TRBV19 with TRBJ1-5; no reliable D call. CDR1 and CDR2 (germline): LNHDA, SQIVND (reference sequence). CDR3 length: 15 residues. Trimming removed 7 bases at V and 2 bases at J, with 15 bases between. The CDR3 spells CASIPDTGRNQPQHF. DNA of the CDR3: TGTGCCAGTATCCCCGACACGGGCCGCAATCAGCCCCAGCATTTT.

This clone has a handful of counts. This sequence joins TRBV5-1 and TRBJ2-1, with D possibly being TRBD2 (6 bases). The germline V gene has CDR1 SGHRS and CDR2 YFSETQ. Trimming stripped 2 bases from V and 0 bases from J, with 12 bases between. This CDR3 region has 16 residues. The CDR3 sequence is CASSLYAGTSYNEQFF. The CDR3, as DNA: TGCGCCAGCAGCTTATATGCGGGAACCTCCTACAATGAGCAGTTCTTC.